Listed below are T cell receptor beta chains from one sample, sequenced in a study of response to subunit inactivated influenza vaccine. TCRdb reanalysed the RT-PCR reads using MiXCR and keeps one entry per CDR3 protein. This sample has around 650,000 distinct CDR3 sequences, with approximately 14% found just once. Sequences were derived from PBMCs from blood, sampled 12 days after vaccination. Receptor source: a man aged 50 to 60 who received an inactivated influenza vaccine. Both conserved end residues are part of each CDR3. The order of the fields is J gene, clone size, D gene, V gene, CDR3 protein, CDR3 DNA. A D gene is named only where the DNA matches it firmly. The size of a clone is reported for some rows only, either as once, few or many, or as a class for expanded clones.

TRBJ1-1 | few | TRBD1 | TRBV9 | CASSVGVRGMNTEAFF | TGTGCCAGCAGCGTAGGTGTCAGGGGGATGAACACTGAAGCTTTCTTT
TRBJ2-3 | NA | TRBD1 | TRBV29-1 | CSVEEDRTDTQYF | TGCAGCGTTGAAGAGGACAGGACAGATACGCAGTATTTT
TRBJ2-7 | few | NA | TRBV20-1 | CSARRGGEQYF | TGCAGTGCTAGACGAGGGGGCGAGCAGTACTTC
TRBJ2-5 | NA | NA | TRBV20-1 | CSARDLARGFQETQYF | TGCAGTGCTAGAGATTTGGCCAGAGGATTTCAAGAGACCCAGTACTTC
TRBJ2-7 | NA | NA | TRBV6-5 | CASSYRDSGTYEQYF | TGTGCCAGCAGTTACCGGGACAGCGGGACCTACGAGCAGTACTTC
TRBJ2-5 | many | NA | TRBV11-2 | CASSLDSGRGRWYQETQYF | TGTGCCAGCAGCTTAGATAGTGGTAGGGGACGGTGGTACCAAGAGACCCAGTACTTC
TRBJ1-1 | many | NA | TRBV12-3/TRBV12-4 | CASSFGHTEAFF | TGTGCCAGCAGTTTTGGACACACTGAAGCTTTCTTT
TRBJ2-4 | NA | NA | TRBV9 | CASSVEQGNIQYF | TGTGCCAGCAGCGTAGAACAGGGAAACATTCAGTACTTC
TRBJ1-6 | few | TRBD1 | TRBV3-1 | CASRAGTGGTFNNSPLHF | TGTGCCAGCAGGGCCGGGACAGGAGGAACCTTTAATAATTCACCCCTCCACTTT
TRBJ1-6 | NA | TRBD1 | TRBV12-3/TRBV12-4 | CASSFGQGTVSPLHF | TGTGCCAGCAGTTTTGGACAGGGGACGGTCTCACCCCTCCACTTT
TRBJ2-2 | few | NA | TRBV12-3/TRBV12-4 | CASSYGGPGELFF | TGTGCCAGCAGTTATGGGGGGCCCGGGGAGCTGTTTTTT
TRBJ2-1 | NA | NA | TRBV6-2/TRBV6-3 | CATGEGGGSYNEQFF | TGTGCCACCGGCGAAGGGGGCGGGAGTTACAATGAGCAGTTCTTC
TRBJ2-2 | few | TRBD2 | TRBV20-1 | CSASLRGAPGTGELFF | TGCAGTGCTAGTTTGCGGGGGGCGCCGGGCACCGGGGAGCTGTTTTTT
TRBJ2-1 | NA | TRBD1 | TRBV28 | CASSLNVGTGSWNEQFF | TGTGCCAGCAGTTTAAATGTCGGGACAGGTTCATGGAATGAGCAGTTCTTC
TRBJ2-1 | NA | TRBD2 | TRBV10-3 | CAIRDYNNYNEQFF | TGTGCCATCCGGGACTACAATAATTACAATGAGCAGTTCTTC
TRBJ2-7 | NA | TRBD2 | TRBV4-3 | CASRFGLAGDHEQYF | TGCGCCAGCAGATTCGGACTAGCGGGAGACCACGAGCAGTACTTC
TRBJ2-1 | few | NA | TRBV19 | CASTQGGEQFF | TGTGCCAGTACCCAGGGGGGTGAGCAGTTCTTC
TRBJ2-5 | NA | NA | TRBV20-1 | CSARYPRGETQYF | TGCAGTGCTAGATACCCTAGGGGGGAGACCCAGTACTTC
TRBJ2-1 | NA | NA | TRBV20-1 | CSARDSNTPYNEQFF | TGCAGTGCTAGAGATTCTAATACCCCCTACAATGAGCAGTTCTTC
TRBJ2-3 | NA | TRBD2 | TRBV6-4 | CASSARLAHLPFSDTQYF | TGTGCCAGCAGTGCTCGACTAGCACATCTCCCATTCTCAGATACGCAGTATTTT
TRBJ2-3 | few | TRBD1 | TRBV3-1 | CASSQQGARGTDTQYF | TGTGCCAGCAGCCAGCAGGGGGCGAGGGGCACAGATACGCAGTATTTT
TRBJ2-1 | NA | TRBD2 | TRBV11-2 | CASSLDFWRGVNNGEQFF | TGTGCCAGCAGCTTAGACTTTTGGCGGGGGGTTAACAATGGTGAGCAGTTCTTC
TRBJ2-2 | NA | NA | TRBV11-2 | CASSYTLPTGELFF | TGTGCCAGCAGCTACACACTCCCCACCGGGGAGCTGTTTTTT
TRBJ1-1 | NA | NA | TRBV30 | CAWIGGNPPVTEAFF | TGTGCCTGGATCGGTGGAAACCCTCCGGTAACTGAAGCTTTCTTT
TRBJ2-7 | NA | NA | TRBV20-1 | CSALGAGGGEQYF | TGCAGTGCTCTTGGGGCAGGGGGAGGCGAGCAGTACTTC